The clone carrying this T cell receptor (beta chain) was seen only a few times. Its antigen is not known. This specimen comes from a study of T cells after yellow fever vaccination. Overall study results and limits: Some clonotypes, a small share, were shared between CD4 and CD8 compartments. The secondary response was weaker, and its peak arrived faster, on day 5 versus 15. The study re-detected most primary-vaccination clones after the booster (around 96% CD4, 88% CD8).

This CDR3 has 13 amino acids. Between the trimmed V and J ends, which lost 2 bases and 6 bases, there was a span of 12 bases. Germline V gene sequence: CDR1 SQVTM, CDR2 ANQGSEA. TCRdb redid the calling of the 5' RACE reads with MiXCR, one entry per CDR3 protein. The sample shows roughly 400,000 distinct CDR3 sequences, around 20% of them seen only once. The specimen comprised PBMCs, sampled before the yellow fever booster vaccination. The sequence derives from a man aged 18 to 30 who received the YFV17D yellow fever vaccine. This chain uses TRBV29-1 with TRBJ2-3; D may be TRBD1 or TRBD2 (6 bases each). The CDR3 here is CSVERGPPDTQYF. The CDR3, as DNA: TGCAGCGTTGAACGGGGGCCCCCCGATACGCAGTATTTT.